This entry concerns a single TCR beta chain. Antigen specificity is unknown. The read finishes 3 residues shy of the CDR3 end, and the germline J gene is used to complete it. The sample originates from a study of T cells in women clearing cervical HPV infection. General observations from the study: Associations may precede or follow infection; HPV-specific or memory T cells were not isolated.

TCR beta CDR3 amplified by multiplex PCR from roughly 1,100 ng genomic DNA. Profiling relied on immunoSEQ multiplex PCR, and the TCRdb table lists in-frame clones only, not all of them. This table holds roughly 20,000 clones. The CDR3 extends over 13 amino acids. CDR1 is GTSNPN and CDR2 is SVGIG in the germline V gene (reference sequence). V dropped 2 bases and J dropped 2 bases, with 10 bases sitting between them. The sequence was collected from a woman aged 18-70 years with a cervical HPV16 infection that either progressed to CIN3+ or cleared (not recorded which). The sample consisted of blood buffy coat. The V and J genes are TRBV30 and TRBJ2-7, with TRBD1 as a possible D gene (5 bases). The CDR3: CAWSTGTTYEQYF. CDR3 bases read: TGTGCCTGGAGTACAGGAACCACCTACGAG.